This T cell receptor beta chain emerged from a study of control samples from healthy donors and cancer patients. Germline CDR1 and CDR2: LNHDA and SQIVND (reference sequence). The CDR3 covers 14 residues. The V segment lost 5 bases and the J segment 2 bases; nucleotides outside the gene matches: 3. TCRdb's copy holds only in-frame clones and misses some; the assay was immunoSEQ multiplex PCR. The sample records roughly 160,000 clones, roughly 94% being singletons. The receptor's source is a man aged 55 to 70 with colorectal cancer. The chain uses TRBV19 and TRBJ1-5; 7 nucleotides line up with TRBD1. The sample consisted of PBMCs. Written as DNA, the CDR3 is TGTGCCAGTAGTCTCCAGGGGGGCAATCAGCCCCAGCATTTT. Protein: CASSLQGGNQPQHF.